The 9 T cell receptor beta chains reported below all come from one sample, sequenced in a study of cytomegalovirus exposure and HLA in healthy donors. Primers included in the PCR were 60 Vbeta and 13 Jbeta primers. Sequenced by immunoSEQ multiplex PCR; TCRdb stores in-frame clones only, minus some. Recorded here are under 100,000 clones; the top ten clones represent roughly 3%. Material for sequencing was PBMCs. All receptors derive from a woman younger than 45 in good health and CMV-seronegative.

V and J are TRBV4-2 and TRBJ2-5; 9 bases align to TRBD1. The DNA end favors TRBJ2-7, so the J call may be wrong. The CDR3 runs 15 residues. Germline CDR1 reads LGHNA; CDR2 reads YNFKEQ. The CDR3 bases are TGTGCCAGCAGCAGGGACAGGGAAAATTCCTACGAGCAGTACTTC. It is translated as CASSRDRENSYEQYF.

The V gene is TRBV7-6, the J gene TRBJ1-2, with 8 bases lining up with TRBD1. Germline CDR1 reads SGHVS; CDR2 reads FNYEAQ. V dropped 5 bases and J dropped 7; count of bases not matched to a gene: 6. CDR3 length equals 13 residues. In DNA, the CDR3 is TGTGCCAGCAGCCCTGGACAGGGCACTGGCTACACCTTC. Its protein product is CASSPGQGTGYTF.

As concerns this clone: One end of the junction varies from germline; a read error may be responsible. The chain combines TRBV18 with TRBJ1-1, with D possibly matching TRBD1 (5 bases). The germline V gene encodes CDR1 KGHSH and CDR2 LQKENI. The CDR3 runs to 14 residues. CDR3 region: CASSPPKGSTEAFF. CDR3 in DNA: TGTGCCAGCTCGCCACCGAAGGGGTCCACTGAAGCTTTCTTT.

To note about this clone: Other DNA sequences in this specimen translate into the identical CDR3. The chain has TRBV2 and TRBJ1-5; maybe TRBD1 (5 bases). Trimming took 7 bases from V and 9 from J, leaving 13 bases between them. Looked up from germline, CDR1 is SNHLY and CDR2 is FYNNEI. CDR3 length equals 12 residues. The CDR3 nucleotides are TGTGCCAGCACCAGGGCACCCCCGCCCCAGCATTTT. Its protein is CASTRAPPPQHF.

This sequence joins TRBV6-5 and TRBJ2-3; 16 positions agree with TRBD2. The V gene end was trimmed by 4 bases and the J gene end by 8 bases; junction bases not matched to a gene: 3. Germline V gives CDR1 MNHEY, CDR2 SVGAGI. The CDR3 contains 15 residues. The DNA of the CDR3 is TGTGCCAGCAGTTCAGGGACTAGCGGGAGGGTTACGCAGTATTTT. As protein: CASSSGTSGRVTQYF.

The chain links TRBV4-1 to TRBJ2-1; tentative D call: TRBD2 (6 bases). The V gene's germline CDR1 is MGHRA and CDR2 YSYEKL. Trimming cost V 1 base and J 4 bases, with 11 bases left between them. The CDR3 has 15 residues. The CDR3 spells CASSQGGTVYNEQFF. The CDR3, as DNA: TGCGCCAGCAGCCAAGGCGGGACCGTGTACAATGAGCAGTTCTTC.

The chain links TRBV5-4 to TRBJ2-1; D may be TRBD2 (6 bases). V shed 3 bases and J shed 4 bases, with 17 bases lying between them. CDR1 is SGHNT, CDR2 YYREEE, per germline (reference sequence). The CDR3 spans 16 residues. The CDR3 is CASSSMAGGAYNEQFF. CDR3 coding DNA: TGTGCCAGCAGCTCCATGGCTGGCGGGGCATACAATGAGCAGTTCTTC.

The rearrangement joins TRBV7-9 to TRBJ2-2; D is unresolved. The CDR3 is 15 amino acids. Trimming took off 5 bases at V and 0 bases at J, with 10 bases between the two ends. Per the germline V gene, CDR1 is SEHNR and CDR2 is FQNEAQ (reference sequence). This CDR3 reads CASSPDQANTGELFF. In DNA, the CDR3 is TGTGCCAGCAGCCCTGACCAGGCGAACACCGGGGAGCTGTTTTTT. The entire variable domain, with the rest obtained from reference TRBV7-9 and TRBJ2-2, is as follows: DTGVSQNPRHKITKRGQNVTFRCDPISEHNRLYWYRQTLGQGPEFLTYFQNEAQLEKSRLLSDRFSAERPKGSFSTLEIQRTEQGDSAMYLCASSPDQANTGELFFGEGSRLTVL.

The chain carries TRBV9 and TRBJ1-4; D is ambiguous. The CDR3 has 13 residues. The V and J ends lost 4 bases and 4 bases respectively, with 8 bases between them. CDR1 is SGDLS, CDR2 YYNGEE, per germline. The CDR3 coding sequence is TGTGCCAGCAGCCGGGGTTTTAATGAAAAACTGTTTTTT. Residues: CASSRGFNEKLFF.